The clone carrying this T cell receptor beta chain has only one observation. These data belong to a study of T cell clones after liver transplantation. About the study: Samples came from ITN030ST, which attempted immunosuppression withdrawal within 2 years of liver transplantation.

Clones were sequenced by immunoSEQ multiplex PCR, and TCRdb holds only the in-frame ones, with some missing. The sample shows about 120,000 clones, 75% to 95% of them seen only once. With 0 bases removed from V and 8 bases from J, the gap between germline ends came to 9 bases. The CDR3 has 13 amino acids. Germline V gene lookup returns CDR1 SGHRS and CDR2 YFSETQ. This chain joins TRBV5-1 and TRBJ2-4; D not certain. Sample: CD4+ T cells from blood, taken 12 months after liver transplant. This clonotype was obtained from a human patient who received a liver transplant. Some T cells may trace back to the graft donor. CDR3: CASSLGSRDIQYF. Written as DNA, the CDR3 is TGCGCCAGCAGCTTGGGGTCTAGGGACATTCAGTACTTC. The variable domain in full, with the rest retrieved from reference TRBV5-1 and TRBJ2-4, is KAGVTQTPRYLIKTRGQQVTLSCSPISGHRSVSWYQQTPGQGLQFLFEYFSETQRNKGNFPGRFSGRQFSNSRSEMNVSTLELGDSALYLCASSLGSRDIQYFGAGTRLSVL.